This paragraph covers one TCR beta chain sequence. The sample belongs to a study of blood T cell repertoires in COVID-19. Study-wide context: Sources were T cells, B-cell-depleted T cells, or PBMCs; the material itself was cDNA or gDNA.

The CDR3 runs 15 residues. Germline trimming cut 5 bases from V and 3 bases from J; bases unmatched to any gene: 10. Germline V CDR1 and CDR2: SGHTA, FQGNSA. In the original processing: Researchers report that nucleated cell counts were estimated from reference gene primer amplification. Assay: immunoSEQ multiplex PCR; the TCRdb copy retains only in-frame clones and omits some. Clone size and V and J calls were adopted from that table, with D and trimming inferred from the DNA. The sample yields 200,000 to 250,000 clones, approximately 86% seen once. The origin of this receptor is a man aged 18 to 29 with active or convalescent COVID-19. Sequencing used peripheral blood. The chain links TRBV7-2 to TRBJ2-7, with 7 bases that match TRBD1. As DNA, the CDR3 is TGTGCCAGCAGCCTATCCGGGCAGGGGGACTACGAGCAGTACTTC. The encoded protein is CASSLSGQGDYEQYF.